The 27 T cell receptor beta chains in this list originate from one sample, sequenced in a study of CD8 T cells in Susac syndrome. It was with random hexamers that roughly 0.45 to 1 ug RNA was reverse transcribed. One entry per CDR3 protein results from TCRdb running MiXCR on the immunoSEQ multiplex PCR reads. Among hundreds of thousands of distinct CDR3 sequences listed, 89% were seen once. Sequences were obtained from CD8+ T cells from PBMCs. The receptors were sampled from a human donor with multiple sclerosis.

CDR3 DNA sequence: TGTGCCAGCAGCGTAGAAGGACAGGGGTACACCGGGGAGCTGTTTTTT. The encoded protein is CASSVEGQGYTGELFF. This chain joins TRBV9 and TRBJ2-2; 9 bases match TRBD1. V shed 0 bases and J 3 bases; nucleotides not matched to a gene: 3. Germline V gives CDR1 SGDLS, CDR2 YYNGEE. The CDR3 is 16 amino acids.

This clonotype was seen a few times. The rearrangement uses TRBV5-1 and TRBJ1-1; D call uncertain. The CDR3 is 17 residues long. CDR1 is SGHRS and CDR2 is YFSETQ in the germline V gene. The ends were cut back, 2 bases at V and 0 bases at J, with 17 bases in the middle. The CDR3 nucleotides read TGCGCCAGCAGCTTTGAGGGAAGTCCGCTCATGAACACTGAAGCTTTCTTT. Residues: CASSFEGSPLMNTEAFF.

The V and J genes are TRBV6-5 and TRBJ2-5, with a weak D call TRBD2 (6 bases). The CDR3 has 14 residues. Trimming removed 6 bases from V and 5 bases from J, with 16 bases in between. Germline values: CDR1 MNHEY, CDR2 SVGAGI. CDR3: CASSFQGGRETQYF. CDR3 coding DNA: TGTGCCAGCAGCTTCCAGGGAGGTAGGGAGACCCAGTACTTC.

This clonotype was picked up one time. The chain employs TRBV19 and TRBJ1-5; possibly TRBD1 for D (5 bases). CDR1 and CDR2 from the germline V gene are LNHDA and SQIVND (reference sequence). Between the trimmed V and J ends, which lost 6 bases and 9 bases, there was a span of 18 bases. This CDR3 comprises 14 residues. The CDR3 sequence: CASSPLSPGGPQHF. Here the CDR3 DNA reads TGTGCCAGTAGCCCCCTAAGCCCCGGGGGGCCCCAGCATTTT.

The CDR3 spells CASSEVGTDFGDEQYF. CDR3 nucleotide sequence: TGTGCCAGCAGTGAAGTAGGTACGGACTTCGGGGACGAGCAGTACTTC. The V and J genes are TRBV6-1 and TRBJ2-7, with D possibly matching TRBD2 (5 bases). This CDR3 is built from 16 residues. V gave up 1 base and J gave up 5 bases, with 18 bases separating them. The germline CDR1 and CDR2 sequences are MNHNS and SASEGT.

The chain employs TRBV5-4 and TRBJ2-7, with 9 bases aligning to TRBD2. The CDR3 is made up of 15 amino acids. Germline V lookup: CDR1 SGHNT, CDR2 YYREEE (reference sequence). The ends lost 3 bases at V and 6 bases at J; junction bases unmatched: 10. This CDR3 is CASSWGAGGSSEQYF. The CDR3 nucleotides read TGTGCCAGCAGCTGGGGAGCGGGAGGATCATCCGAGCAGTACTTC.

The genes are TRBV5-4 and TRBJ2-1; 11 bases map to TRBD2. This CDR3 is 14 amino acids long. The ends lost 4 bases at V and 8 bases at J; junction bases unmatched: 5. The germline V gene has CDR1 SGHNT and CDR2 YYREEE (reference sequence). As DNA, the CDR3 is TGTGCCAGCAGCGGTACTAGCGGGAGCTATGAGCAGTTCTTC. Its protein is CASSGTSGSYEQFF.

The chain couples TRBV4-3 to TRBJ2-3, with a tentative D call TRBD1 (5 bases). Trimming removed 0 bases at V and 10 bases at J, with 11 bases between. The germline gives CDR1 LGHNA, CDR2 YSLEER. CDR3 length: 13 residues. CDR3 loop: CASSQDSLGPQYF. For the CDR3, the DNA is TGCGCCAGCAGCCAAGATTCGCTGGGGCCGCAGTATTTT.

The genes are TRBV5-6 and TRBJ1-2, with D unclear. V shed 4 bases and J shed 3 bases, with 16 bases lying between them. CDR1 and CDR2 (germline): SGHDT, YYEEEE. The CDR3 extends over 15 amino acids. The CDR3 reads CASSRPPDPDYGYTF. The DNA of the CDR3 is TGTGCCAGCAGCCGCCCTCCCGATCCGGACTATGGCTACACCTTC. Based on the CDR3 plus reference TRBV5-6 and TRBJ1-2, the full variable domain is DAGVTQSPTHLIKTRGQQVTLRCSPKSGHDTVSWYQQALGQGPQFIFQYYEEEERQRGNFPDRFSGHQFPNYSSELNVNALLLGDSALYLCASSRPPDPDYGYTFGSGTRLTVV.

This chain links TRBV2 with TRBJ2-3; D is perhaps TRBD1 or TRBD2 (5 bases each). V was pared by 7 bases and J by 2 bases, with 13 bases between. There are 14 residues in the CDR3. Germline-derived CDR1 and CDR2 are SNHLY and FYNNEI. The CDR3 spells CASTGPRHTDTQYF. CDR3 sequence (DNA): TGTGCCAGCACGGGACCAAGGCACACAGATACGCAGTATTTT.

The DNA for the CDR3 is TGTGCCAGCAGCTCAGTACTCTCAGGGGGCGAGCAGTACTTC. This gives the protein CASSSVLSGGEQYF. The chain is built from TRBV4-2 and TRBJ2-7; TRBD1 agrees at 7 bases. This CDR3 has 14 amino acids. Germline V CDR1 and CDR2: LGHNA, YNFKEQ. V was pared by 5 bases and J by 6 bases, with 10 bases of the junction left unmatched.

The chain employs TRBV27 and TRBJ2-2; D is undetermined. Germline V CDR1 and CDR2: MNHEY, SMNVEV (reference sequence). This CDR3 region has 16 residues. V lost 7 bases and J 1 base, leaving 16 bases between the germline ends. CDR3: CASNVLRPMNTGELFF. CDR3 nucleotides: TGTGCCAGCAATGTTCTTCGACCAATGAACACCGGGGAGCTGTTTTTT.

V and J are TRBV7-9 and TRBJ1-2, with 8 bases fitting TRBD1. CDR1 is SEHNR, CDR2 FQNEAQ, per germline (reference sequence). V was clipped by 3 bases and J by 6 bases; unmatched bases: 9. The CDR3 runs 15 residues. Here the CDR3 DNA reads TGTGCCAGCAGCTTTACAATAAACAGGGGGGATGGCTACACCTTC. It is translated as CASSFTINRGDGYTF.

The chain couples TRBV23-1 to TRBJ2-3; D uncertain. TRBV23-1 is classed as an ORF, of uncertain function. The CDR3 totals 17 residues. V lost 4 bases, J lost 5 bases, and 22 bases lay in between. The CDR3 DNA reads TGCGCCAGCAGTCCCCCCGGATCGTGGGCCAGACTAGATACGCAGTATTTT. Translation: CASSPPGSWARLDTQYF.

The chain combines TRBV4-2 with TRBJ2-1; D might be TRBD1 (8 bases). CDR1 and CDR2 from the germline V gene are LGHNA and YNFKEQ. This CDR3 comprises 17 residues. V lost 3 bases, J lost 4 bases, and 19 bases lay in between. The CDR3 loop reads CASSQLSGTGVYNEQFF. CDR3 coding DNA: TGTGCCAGCAGCCAGTTAAGCGGGACAGGCGTTTACAATGAGCAGTTCTTC.

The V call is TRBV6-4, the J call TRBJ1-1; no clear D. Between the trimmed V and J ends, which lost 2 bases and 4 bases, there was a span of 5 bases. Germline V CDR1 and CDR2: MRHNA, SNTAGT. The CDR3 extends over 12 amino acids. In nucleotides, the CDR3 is TGTGCCAGCAGTGACCGGACCACTGAAGCTTTCTTT. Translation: CASSDRTTEAFF.

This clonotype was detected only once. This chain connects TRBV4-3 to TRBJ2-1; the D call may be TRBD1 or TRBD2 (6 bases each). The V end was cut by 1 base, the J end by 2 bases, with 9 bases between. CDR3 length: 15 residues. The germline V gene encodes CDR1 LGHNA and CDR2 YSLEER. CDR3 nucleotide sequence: TGCGCCAGCAGCCAAGGAAGGGGGGCCTACAATGAGCAGTTCTTC. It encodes CASSQGRGAYNEQFF.

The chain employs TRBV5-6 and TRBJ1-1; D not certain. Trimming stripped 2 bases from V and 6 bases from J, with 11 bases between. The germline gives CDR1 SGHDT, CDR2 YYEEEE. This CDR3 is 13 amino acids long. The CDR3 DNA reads TGTGCCAGCAGCTTAGGACTTTCGGCTGAAGCTTTCTTT. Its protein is CASSLGLSAEAFF. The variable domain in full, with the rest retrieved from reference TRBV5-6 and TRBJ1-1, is DAGVTQSPTHLIKTRGQQVTLRCSPKSGHDTVSWYQQALGQGPQFIFQYYEEEERQRGNFPDRFSGHQFPNYSSELNVNALLLGDSALYLCASSLGLSAEAFFGQGTRLTVV.

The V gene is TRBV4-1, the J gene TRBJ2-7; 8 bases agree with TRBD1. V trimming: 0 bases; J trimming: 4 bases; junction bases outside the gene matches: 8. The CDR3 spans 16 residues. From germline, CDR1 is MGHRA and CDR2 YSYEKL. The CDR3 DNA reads TGCGCCAGCAGCCAAGATCCCGGGACAGGCCTTTACGAGCAGTACTTC. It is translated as CASSQDPGTGLYEQYF.

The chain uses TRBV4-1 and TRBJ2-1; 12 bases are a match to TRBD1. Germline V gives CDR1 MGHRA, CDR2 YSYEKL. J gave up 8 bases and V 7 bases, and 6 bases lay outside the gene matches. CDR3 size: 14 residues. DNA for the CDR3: TGCGCCAGCAAATGGGGACAGGGGGCCGATGAGCAGTTCTTC. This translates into CASKWGQGADEQFF.

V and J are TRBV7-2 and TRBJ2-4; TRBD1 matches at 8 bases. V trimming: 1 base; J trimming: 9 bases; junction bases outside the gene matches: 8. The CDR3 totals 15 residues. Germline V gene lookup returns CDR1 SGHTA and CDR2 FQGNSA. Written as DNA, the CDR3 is TGTGCCAGCAGCTTAGGGCGAACAGGGGGGATCATTCAGTACTTC. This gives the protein CASSLGRTGGIIQYF.

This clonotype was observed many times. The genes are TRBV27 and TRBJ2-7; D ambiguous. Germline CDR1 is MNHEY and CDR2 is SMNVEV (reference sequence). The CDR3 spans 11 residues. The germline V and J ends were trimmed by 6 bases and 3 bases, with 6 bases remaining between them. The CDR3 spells CASSFNYEQYF. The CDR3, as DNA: TGTGCCAGCAGCTTCAACTACGAGCAGTACTTC.

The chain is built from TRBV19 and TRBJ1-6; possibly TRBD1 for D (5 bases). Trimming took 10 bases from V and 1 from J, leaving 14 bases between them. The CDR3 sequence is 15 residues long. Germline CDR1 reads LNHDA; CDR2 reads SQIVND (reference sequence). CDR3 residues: CATAAGRSYNSPLHF. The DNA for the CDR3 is TGTGCCACAGCCGCAGGGAGGTCCTATAATTCACCCCTCCACTTT.

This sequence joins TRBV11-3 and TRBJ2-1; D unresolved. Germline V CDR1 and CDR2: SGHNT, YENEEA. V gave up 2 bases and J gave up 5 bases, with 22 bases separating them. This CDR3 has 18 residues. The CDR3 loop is CASSLSSLTILGDNEQFF. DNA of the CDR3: TGTGCCAGCAGCTTATCGTCCCTCACAATTCTTGGGGACAATGAGCAGTTCTTC.

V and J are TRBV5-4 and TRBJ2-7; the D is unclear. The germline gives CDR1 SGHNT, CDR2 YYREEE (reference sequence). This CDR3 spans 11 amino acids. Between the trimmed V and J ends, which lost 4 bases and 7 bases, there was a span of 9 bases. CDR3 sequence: CASSGPREQYF. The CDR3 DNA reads TGTGCCAGCAGCGGCCCTCGGGAGCAGTACTTC.

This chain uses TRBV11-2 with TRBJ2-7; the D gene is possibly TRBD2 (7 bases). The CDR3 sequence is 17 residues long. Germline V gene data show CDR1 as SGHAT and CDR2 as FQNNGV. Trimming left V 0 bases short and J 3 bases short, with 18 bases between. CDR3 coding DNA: TGTGCCAGCAGCTTAGAGTTCTTCCGGGGGGCGGTCTACGAGCAGTACTTC. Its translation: CASSLEFFRGAVYEQYF. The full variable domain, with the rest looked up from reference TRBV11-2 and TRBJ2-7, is EAGVAQSPRYKIIEKRQSVAFWCNPISGHATLYWYQQILGQGPKLLIQFQNNGVVDDSQLPKDRFSAERLKGVDSTLKIQPAKLEDSAVYLCASSLEFFRGAVYEQYFGPGTRLTVT.

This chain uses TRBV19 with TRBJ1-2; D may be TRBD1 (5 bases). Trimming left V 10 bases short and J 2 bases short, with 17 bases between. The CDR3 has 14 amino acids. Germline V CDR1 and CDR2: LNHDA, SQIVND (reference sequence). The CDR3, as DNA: TGTGCCACCCTGCCGTCCGGGACCAACTATGGCTACACCTTC. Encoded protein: CATLPSGTNYGYTF.